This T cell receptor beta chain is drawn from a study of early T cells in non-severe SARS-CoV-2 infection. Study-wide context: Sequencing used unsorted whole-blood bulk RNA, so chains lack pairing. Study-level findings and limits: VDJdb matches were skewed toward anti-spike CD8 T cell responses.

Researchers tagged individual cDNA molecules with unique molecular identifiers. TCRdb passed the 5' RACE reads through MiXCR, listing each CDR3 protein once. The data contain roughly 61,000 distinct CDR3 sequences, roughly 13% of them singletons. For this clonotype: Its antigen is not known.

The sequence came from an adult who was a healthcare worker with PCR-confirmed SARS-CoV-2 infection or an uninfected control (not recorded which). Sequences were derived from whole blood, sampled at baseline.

The CDR3 DNA is TGTGCCACCAGTGATCGACGGACAGGGTCCTACGAGCAGTACTTC. Its protein product is CATSDRRTGSYEQYF. The rearrangement links TRBV24-1 to TRBJ2-7; 8 positions match TRBD1. V gave up 3 bases and J gave up 1 base; unmatched junction bases: 4. Germline assignment: CDR1 KGHDR and CDR2 SFDVKD. The CDR3 covers 15 residues.